Detailed here is one T cell receptor (beta chain). Its antigen remains unidentified. The ends lost 5 bases at V and 7 bases at J; junction bases unmatched: 5. The CDR3 extends over 14 amino acids. Germline V lookup: CDR1 SGHTA, CDR2 FQGTGA. These data originate in a study of identical twins. The study's findings and limits: Findings depended on cross-sectional statistics rather than tracking the same donors.

A template switching step contributed a universal primer site, while unique molecular identifiers were present in the cDNA. TCRdb recomputed calls from the 5' RACE reads with MiXCR, one row per CDR3 protein. Of about 720,000 distinct CDR3 sequences listed, more than 6.5% are singletons. This sample was shared with a second study, whose subject was yellow fever vaccine responses in identical twins.

This receptor was taken from a woman aged 18-29 years in good health. Source material: PBMCs. The chain is built from TRBV7-3 and TRBJ2-2, with TRBD1 matching over 9 bases. The CDR3 DNA reads TGTGCCAGCAGCATAAGACAGGGGGGCGGGGAGCTGTTTTTT. It is translated as CASSIRQGGGELFF.